This TCR beta chain was documented in a study of radiotherapy plus CTLA-4 blockade in lung cancer. This clone appeared a few times. V dropped 6 bases and J dropped 4; count of bases not matched to a gene: 11. Germline loops: CDR1 SGHDT, CDR2 YYEEEE. This CDR3 has 15 residues. Only in-frame clones appear in the TCRdb table, and some are missing; sequencing was by immunoSEQ multiplex PCR. The table records approximately 45,000 clones, almost 65% of them present only once. The sequence was collected from a human donor with non-small cell lung cancer who had a partial response to radiotherapy plus ipilimumab. V gene TRBV5-6 combines with J gene TRBJ2-7; 9 bases agree with TRBD1. The sequencing here drew on peripheral blood, taken from a patient treated with radiotherapy plus ipilimumab. CDR3 amino acids: CASKNGGTGWYEQYF. In DNA, the CDR3 is TGTGCCAGCAAAAACGGCGGGACAGGGTGGTACGAGCAGTACTTC. Drawing the rest from reference TRBV5-6 and TRBJ2-7, the complete variable domain is DAGVTQSPTHLIKTRGQQVTLRCSPKSGHDTVSWYQQALGQGPQFIFQYYEEEERQRGNFPDRFSGHQFPNYSSELNVNALLLGDSALYLCASKNGGTGWYEQYFGPGTRLTVT.